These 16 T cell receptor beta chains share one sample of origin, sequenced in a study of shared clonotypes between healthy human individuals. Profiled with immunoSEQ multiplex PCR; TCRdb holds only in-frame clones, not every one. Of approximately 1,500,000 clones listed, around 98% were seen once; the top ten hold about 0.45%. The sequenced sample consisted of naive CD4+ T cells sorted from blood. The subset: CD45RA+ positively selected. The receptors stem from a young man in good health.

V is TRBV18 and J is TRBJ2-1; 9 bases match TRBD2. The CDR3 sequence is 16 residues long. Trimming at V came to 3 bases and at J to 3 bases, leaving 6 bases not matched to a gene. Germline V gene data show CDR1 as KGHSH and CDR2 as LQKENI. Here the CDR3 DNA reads TGTGCCAGCTCACCCCTACCAGCGGGGGGCTACAATGAGCAGTTCTTC. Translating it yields CASSPLPAGGYNEQFF.

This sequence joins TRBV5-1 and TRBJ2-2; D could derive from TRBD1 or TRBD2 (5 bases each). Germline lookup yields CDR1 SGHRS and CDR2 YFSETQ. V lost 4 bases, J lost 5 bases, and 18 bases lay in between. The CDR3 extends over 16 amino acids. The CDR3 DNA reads TGCGCCAGCAGCCAGCGCGTAGGGACGGGGACCGGGGAGCTGTTTTTT. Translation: CASSQRVGTGTGELFF.

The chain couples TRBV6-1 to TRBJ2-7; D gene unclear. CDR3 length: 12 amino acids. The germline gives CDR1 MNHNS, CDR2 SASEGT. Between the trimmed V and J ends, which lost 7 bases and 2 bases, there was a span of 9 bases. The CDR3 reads CASTVTPYEQYF. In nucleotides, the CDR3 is TGTGCCAGCACGGTCACCCCCTACGAGCAGTACTTC.

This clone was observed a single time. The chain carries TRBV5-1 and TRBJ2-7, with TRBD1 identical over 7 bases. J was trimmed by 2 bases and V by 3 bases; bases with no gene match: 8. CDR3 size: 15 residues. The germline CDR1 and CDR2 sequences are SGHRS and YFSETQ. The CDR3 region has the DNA TGCGCCAGCAGCTCACTGGGACAGACTACCTACGAGCAGTACTTC. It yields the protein CASSSLGQTTYEQYF. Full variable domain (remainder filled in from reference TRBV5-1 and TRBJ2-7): KAGVTQTPRYLIKTRGQQVTLSCSPISGHRSVSWYQQTPGQGLQFLFEYFSETQRNKGNFPGRFSGRQFSNSRSEMNVSTLELGDSALYLCASSSLGQTTYEQYFGPGTRLTVT.

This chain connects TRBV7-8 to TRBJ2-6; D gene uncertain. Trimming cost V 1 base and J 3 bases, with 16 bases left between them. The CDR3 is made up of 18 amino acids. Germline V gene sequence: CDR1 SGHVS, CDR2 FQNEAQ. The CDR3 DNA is TGTGCCAGCAGCTTAGGGATTATGAGGTTAGGTGGGGCCAACGTCCTGACTTTC. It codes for CASSLGIMRLGGANVLTF.

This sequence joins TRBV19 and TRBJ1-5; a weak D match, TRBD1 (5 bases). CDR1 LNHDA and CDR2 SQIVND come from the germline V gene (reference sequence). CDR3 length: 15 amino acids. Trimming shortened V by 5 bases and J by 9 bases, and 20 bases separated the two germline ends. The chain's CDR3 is CASSDRQGPLWPQHF. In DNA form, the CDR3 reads TGTGCCAGTAGTGATCGGCAGGGCCCTTTGTGGCCCCAGCATTTT. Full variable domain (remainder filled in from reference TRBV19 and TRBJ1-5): DGGITQSPKYLFRKEGQNVTLSCEQNLNHDAMYWYRQDPGQGLRLIYYSQIVNDFQKGDIAEGYSVSREKKESFPLTVTSAQKNPTAFYLCASSDRQGPLWPQHFGDGTRLSIL.

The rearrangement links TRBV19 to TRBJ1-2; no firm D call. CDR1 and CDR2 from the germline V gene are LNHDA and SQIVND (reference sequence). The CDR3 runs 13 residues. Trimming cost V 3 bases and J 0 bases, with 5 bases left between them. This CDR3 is CASSILTNYGYTF. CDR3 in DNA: TGTGCCAGTAGTATTCTGACTAACTATGGCTACACCTTC.

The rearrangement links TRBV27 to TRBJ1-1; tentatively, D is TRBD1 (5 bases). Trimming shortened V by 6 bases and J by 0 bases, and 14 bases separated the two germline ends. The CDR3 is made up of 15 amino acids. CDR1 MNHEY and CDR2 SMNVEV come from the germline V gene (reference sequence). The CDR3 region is CASSRVPGVNTEAFF. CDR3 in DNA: TGTGCCAGCAGCAGAGTACCGGGGGTGAACACTGAAGCTTTCTTT.

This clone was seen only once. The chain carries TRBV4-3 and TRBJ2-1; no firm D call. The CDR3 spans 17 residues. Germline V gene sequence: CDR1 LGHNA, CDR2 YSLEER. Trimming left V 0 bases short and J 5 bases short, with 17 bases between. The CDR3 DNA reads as TGCGCCAGCAGCCAAGATGCGCGCAGTCTAGACGACAATGAGCAGTTCTTC. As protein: CASSQDARSLDDNEQFF.

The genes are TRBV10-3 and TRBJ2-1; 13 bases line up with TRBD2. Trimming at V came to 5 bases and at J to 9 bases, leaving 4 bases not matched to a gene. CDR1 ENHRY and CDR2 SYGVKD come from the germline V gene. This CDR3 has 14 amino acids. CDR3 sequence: CAISRLAGGSEQFF. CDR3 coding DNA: TGTGCCATCAGTAGACTAGCGGGAGGATCTGAGCAGTTCTTC.

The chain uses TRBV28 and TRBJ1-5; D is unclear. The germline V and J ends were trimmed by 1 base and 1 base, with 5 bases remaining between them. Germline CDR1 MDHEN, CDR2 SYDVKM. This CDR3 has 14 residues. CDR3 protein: CASSLLPSNQPQHF. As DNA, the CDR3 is TGTGCCAGCAGTTTATTACCCAGCAATCAGCCCCAGCATTTT. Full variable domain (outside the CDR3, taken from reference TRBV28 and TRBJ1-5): DVKVTQSSRYLVKRTGEKVFLECVQDMDHENMFWYRQDPGLGLRLIYFSYDVKMKEKGDIPEGYSVSREKKERFSLILESASTNQTSMYLCASSLLPSNQPQHFGDGTRLSIL.

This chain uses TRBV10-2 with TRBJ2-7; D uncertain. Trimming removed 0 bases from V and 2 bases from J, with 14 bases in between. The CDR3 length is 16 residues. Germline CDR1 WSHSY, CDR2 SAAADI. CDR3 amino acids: CASSESLGLLPYEQYF. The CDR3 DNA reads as TGCGCCAGCAGTGAGTCGTTAGGCCTTCTTCCCTACGAGCAGTACTTC.

The CDR3 bases are TGTGCCAGCAGCTTCAACCCGGGACTAGGTACCTACGAGCAGTACTTC. Encoded protein: CASSFNPGLGTYEQYF. This chain links TRBV11-2 with TRBJ2-7; TRBD2 aligns across 8 bases. The CDR3 is 16 amino acids. Germline V gives CDR1 SGHAT, CDR2 FQNNGV. The ends lost 3 bases at V and 2 bases at J; junction bases unmatched: 9. The variable domain in full, with the rest retrieved from reference TRBV11-2 and TRBJ2-7, is EAGVAQSPRYKIIEKRQSVAFWCNPISGHATLYWYQQILGQGPKLLIQFQNNGVVDDSQLPKDRFSAERLKGVDSTLKIQPAKLEDSAVYLCASSFNPGLGTYEQYFGPGTRLTVT.

CDR3 DNA sequence: TGCGCCAGCAGACCGACTTCTCAAGGAAAGCAGTACTTC. It codes for CASRPTSQGKQYF. The rearrangement links TRBV4-1 to TRBJ2-7, with D unresolved. V shed 6 bases and J shed 8 bases, with 17 bases lying between them. Per germline, CDR1 MGHRA and CDR2 YSYEKL. The CDR3 runs 13 residues.

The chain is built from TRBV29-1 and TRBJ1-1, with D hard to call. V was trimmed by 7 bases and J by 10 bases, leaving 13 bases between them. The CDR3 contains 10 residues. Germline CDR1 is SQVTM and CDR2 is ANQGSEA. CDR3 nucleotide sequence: TGCAGCGCAACAGATTTAGTAGCTTTCTTT. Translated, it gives CSATDLVAFF.

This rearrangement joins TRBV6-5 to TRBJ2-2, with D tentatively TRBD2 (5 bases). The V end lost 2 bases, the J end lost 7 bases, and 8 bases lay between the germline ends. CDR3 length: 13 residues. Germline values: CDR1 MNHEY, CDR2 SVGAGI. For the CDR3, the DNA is TGTGCCAGCAGTTACACGGGGTTCGGGGAGCTGTTTTTT. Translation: CASSYTGFGELFF.